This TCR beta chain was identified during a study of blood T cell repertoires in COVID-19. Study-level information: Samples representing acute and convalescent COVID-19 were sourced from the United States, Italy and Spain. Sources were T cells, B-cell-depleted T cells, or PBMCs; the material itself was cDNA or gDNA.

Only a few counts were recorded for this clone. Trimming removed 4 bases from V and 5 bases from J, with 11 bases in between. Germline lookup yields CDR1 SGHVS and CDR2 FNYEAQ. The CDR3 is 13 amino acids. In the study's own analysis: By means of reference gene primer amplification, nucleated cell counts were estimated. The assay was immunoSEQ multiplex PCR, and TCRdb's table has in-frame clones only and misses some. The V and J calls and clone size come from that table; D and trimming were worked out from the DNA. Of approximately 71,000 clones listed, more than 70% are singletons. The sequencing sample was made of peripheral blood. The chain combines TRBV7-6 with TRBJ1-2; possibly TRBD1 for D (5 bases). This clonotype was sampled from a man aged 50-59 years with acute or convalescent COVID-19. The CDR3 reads CASSSGTQYGYTF. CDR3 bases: TGTGCCAGCAGCTCCGGGACTCAATATGGCTACACCTTC. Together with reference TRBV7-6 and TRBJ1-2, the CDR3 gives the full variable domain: GAGVSQSPRYKVTKRGQDVALRCDPISGHVSLYWYRQALGQGPEFLTYFNYEAQQDKSGLPNDRFSAERPEGSISTLTIQRTEQRDSAMYRCASSSGTQYGYTFGSGTRLTVV.